The clone carrying this T cell receptor (beta chain) was seen many times. Its antigen is unidentified. CDR3 length: 15 amino acids. The germline CDR1 and CDR2 sequences are SGHRS and YFSETQ. The V and J ends lost 2 bases and 4 bases, in that order; junction bases with no gene match: 3. This record comes from a study of T-cell memory formation after mild COVID-19. General study results and limits: Those CD4+ clones that contracted were mainly in CM and EM (CD8+ ones in EMRA). Pre-infection memory already had some responding clones, implying cross-reactive memory joined.

One entry per CDR3 protein results from TCRdb running MiXCR on the 5' RACE reads. The data show fewer than 40,000 distinct CDR3 sequences, about 7.7% seen once. Sequences were obtained from PBMCs or a T cell subset sorted from them (not recorded which). The chain joins TRBV5-1 to TRBJ2-2; TRBD1 aligns across 9 bases. The source is a man aged 18 to 35 who had mild COVID-19 (a few samples of this study predate the infection). Cell type and time point are not known. This CDR3 is CASSFGQGITGELFF. DNA of the CDR3: TGCGCCAGCAGCTTCGGACAGGGGATCACCGGGGAGCTGTTTTTT.